These T cell receptor beta chains were read from a single sample in a study of T cell responses to AZD1222 COVID-19 vaccine. The protocol was immunoSEQ multiplex PCR, while the TCRdb copy is restricted to in-frame clones and leaves out a portion. The data contain just over 150,000 clones, 87% of them singletons. The sequences come from peripheral blood, collected 28 days after the second AZD1222 dose. These receptors came from an adult who received the AZD1222 COVID-19 vaccine. CDR3s leave out the opening cysteine and the closing phenylalanine or tryptophan. The order of the fields is V gene, CDR3 length, CDR3 protein.

V gene: TRBV27; CDR3 length: 11; CDR3 protein: ASRRQGGTEAF
V gene: TRBV7-9; CDR3 length: 16; CDR3 protein: ASSFEGLREGLYNEQF
V gene: TRBV3-1/TRBV3-2; CDR3 length: 11; CDR3 protein: ASSHGPNTEAF
V gene: TRBV7-7; CDR3 length: 13; CDR3 protein: ASSPEGVGGNTQY
V gene: TRBV28; CDR3 length: 12; CDR3 protein: ASGGAGGTGELF
V gene: TRBV15; CDR3 length: 13; CDR3 protein: ATSRAGGLTYEQY
V gene: TRBV9; CDR3 length: 15; CDR3 protein: ASSVASAVSPYNEQF
V gene: TRBV6-2/TRBV6-3; CDR3 length: 14; CDR3 protein: ASSYFPGLAGYEQY
V gene: TRBV7-9; CDR3 length: 13; CDR3 protein: ASSLVGGSNEKLF
V gene: TRBV27; CDR3 length: 12; CDR3 protein: ASSAREVGQPQH
V gene: TRBV24-1; CDR3 length: 12; CDR3 protein: ATSDRGVGETQY
V gene: TRBV7-2; CDR3 length: 13; CDR3 protein: ASSPAGRNDQPQH
V gene: TRBV28; CDR3 length: 11; CDR3 protein: ASRTSSYNEQF
V gene: TRBV5-1; CDR3 length: 11; CDR3 protein: ASSLGTPETQY
V gene: TRBV19; CDR3 length: 12; CDR3 protein: ASRTSGSTDTQY
V gene: TRBV7-2; CDR3 length: 13; CDR3 protein: ASSLESGENYGYT
V gene: TRBV7-3; CDR3 length: 18; CDR3 protein: ASSLRGRGLAGRFNNEQF
V gene: TRBV28; CDR3 length: 14; CDR3 protein: ASSLSGSGTGNTIY
V gene: TRBV7-8; CDR3 length: 10; CDR3 protein: ASSSQGSAQH
V gene: TRBV20-1; CDR3 length: 9; CDR3 protein: SAGMWVEQY
V gene: TRBV5-6; CDR3 length: 12; CDR3 protein: ASSSWDSNQPQH
V gene: TRBV7-9; CDR3 length: 13; CDR3 protein: ASSLVRSNTGELF
V gene: TRBV6-1; CDR3 length: 14; CDR3 protein: ASSEEGLGWRNTIY
V gene: TRBV9; CDR3 length: 11; CDR3 protein: ASSGDRVNTIY
V gene: TRBV11-2; CDR3 length: 13; CDR3 protein: ASSPGDRVNTEAF
V gene: TRBV5-6; CDR3 length: 13; CDR3 protein: ASSLDRVSIYGYT
V gene: TRBV5-6; CDR3 length: 15; CDR3 protein: ASRAVRDGGSGNTIY
V gene: TRBV7-8; CDR3 length: 12; CDR3 protein: ASSLDEARTEAF
V gene: TRBV3-1/TRBV3-2; CDR3 length: 15; CDR3 protein: ASSRKGSGHSYNEQF
V gene: TRBV5-8; CDR3 length: 16; CDR3 protein: ASSLFGQGPTLSYGYT
V gene: TRBV7-3; CDR3 length: 12; CDR3 protein: ASSLSSSLTEAF
V gene: TRBV11-3; CDR3 length: 10; CDR3 protein: ASSLDVGELF
V gene: TRBV5-1; CDR3 length: 10; CDR3 protein: ASRGSGNTIY
V gene: TRBV28; CDR3 length: 12; CDR3 protein: ASRPTGENTEAF
V gene: TRBV6-6; CDR3 length: 11; CDR3 protein: ASSLRGYNEQF
V gene: TRBV2; CDR3 length: 14; CDR3 protein: ASSPRTFYSNQPQH